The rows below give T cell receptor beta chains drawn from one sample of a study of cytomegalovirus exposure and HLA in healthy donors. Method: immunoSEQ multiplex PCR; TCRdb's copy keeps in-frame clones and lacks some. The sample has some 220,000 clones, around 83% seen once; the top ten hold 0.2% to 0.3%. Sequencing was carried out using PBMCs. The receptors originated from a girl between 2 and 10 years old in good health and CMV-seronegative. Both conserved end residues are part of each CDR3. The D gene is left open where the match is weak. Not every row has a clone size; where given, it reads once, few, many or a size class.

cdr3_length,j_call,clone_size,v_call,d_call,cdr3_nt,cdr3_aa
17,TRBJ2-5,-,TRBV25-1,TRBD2,TGTGCCAGCAGTGAATTAGGGTTAGCGGGCCTCAAAGAGACCCAGTACTTC,CASSELGLAGLKETQYF
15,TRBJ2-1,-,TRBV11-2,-,TGTGCCAGCAGCCCATACGGGACAAGTTACAATGAGCAGTTCTTC,CASSPYGTSYNEQFF
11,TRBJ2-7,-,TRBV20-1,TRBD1,TGCAAACTGACGACAGGGTACGAGCAGTACTTC,CKLTTGYEQYF
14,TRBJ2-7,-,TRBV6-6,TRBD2,TGTGCCAGCAGTGCGAGCGGGGGCCCCTACGAGCAGTACTTC,CASSASGGPYEQYF
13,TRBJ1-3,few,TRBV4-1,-,TGCGCCAGCAGCCAAGATCAGTCAAACACCATATATTTT,CASSQDQSNTIYF
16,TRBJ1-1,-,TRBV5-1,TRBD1,TGCGCCAGCAGCCTCGGACAGGGGGCTCTGAACACTGAAGCTTTCTTT,CASSLGQGALNTEAFF
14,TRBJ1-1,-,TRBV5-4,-,TGTGCCAGCAGCCGGGACATTCAGAACACTGAAGCTTTCTTT,CASSRDIQNTEAFF
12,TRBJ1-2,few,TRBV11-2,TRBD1,TGTGCCAGCAGCAGGACAGGCTATGGCTACACCTTC,CASSRTGYGYTF
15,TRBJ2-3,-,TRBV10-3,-,TGTGCCATCAGTGAGTCCGGGCAGGGGATAGATACGCAGTATTTT,CAISESGQGIDTQYF
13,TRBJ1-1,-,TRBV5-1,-,TGCGCCAGCAGCTTGGTAGAGGTGACTGAAGCTTTCTTT,CASSLVEVTEAFF
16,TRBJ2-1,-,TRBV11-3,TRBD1,TGTGCCAGCAGCTTTCAGGCGGCAGGGGGCTTAAATGAGCAGTTCTTC,CASSFQAAGGLNEQFF
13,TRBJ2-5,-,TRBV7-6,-,TGTGCCAGCAGCTTAGCAGGGAGCGAGACCCAGTACTTC,CASSLAGSETQYF
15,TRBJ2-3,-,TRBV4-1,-,TGCGCCAGCAGCCAAGAGGCCCCCAGCACAGATACGCAGTATTTT,CASSQEAPSTDTQYF
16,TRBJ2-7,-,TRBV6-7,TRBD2,TGTGCCAGCAGACCCTTAGGGCGGGAGCCTCCCTACGAGCAGTACTTC,CASRPLGREPPYEQYF
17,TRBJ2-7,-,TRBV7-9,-,TGTGCCAGCAGCTTAGCCAGGTTGGGCGGGATGACCTACGAGCAGTACTTC,CASSLARLGGMTYEQYF
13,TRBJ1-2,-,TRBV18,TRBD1,TGTGCCAGCTTACCGACAGGGGACTATGGCTACACCTTC,CASLPTGDYGYTF
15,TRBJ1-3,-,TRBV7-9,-,TGTGCCAGCAGCCCAAGACAGGCCCTCGGGGACACCATATATTTT,CASSPRQALGDTIYF
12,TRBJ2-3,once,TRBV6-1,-,TGTGCCAGCAGGGGGCACCTAGATACGCAGTATTTT,CASRGHLDTQYF
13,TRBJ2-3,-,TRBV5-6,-,TGTGCCAGCAGCCCCGTGGTTAGAGATACGCAGTATTTT,CASSPVVRDTQYF
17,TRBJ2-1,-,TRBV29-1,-,TGCAGCGTTGAAGATTTTCGACGGGTCATTTCCTACAATGAGCAGTTCTTC,CSVEDFRRVISYNEQFF
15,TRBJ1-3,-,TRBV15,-,TGTGCCACCAGCAGAGTCGGGAATCCTGGAAACACCATATATTTT,CATSRVGNPGNTIYF
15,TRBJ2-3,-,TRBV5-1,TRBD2,TGCGCCAGCAGCTTACTAGCGGGAGTGGCAGATACGCAGTATTTT,CASSLLAGVADTQYF
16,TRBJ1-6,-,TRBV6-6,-,TGTGCCAGCACTCAGGGGTGGGGGCGATATAATTCACCCCTCCACTTT,CASTQGWGRYNSPLHF
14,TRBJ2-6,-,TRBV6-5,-,TGTGCCAGCAGTTACTCTGTGGGAGTCAACGTCCTGACTTTC,CASSYSVGVNVLTF
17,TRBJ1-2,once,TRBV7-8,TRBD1,TGTGCCAGCAGCCCTTCGAGGGGGACAGCGAGAGACTATGGCTACACCTTC,CASSPSRGTARDYGYTF
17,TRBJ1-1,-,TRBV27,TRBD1,TGTGCCAGCAGTTCTGCCGGACAGGGAGTTCGGAACACTGAAGCTTTCTTT,CASSSAGQGVRNTEAFF
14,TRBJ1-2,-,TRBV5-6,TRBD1,TGTGCCAGCAGCTTGAACAGGGGGGACTATGGCTACACCTTC,CASSLNRGDYGYTF
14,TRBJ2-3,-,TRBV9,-,TGTGCCAGCAAAAGACAGGAGATCACAGATACGCAGTATTTT,CASKRQEITDTQYF
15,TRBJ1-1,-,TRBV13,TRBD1,TGTGCCAGCAGCTCGGACAGGGGGCTTATCACTGAAGCTTTCTTT,CASSSDRGLITEAFF
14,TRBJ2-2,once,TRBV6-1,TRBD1,TGTGCCAGCAGTATACGACAGGGTCCCGGGGAGCTGTTTTTT,CASSIRQGPGELFF
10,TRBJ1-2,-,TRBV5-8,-,TGTGCCATCCTAGAATTTGGCTACACCTTC,CAILEFGYTF
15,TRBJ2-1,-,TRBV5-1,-,TGCGCCAGCAGCTTGGAGGGGGGGCCTTACAATGAGCAGTTCTTC,CASSLEGGPYNEQFF
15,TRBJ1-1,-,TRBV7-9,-,TGTGCCAGCAGCTTAGAGGAGGGGATGAACACTGAAGCTTTCTTT,CASSLEEGMNTEAFF
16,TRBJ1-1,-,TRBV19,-,TGTGCCAGTAGTATAAACCCGGAGGGAGGGAGTACTGAAGCTTTCTTT,CASSINPEGGSTEAFF
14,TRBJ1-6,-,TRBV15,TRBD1,TGTGCCACCAGCAGAGAACAGGGGAATTCACCCCTCCACTTT,CATSREQGNSPLHF
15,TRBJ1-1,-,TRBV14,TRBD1,TGTGCCAGCAGCCACACCGGGACAGCGAACACTGAAGCTTTCTTT,CASSHTGTANTEAFF
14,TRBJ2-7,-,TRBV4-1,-,TGCGCCAGCAGCCCGTCCGGACTCGCGGGAGAGCAGTACTTC,CASSPSGLAGEQYF
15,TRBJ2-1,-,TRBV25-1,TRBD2,TGTGCCAGCAGTCTAGCGGGAGGGCCATACAATGAGCAGTTCTTC,CASSLAGGPYNEQFF
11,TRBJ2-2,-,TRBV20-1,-,TGCAGTGCTCCAGAGGCCGGGGAGCTGTTTTTT,CSAPEAGELFF
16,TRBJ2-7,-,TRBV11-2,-,TGTGCCAGCAGCTTTGGTCTCCCGCGCCTCTCCTACGAGCAGTACTTC,CASSFGLPRLSYEQYF
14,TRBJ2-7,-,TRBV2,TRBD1,TGTGCCAGCCGGGGACAGGGGAAAACCTACGAGCAGTACTTC,CASRGQGKTYEQYF
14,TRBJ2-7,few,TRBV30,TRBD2,TGTGCCTGGAGTGGGACTAGCGGGAGTTACGAGCAGTACTTC,CAWSGTSGSYEQYF
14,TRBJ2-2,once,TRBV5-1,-,TGCGCCAGCAGCTTGTTTATTTCGACCGGGGAGCTGTTTTTT,CASSLFISTGELFF
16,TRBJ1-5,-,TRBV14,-,TGTGCCAGCAGCCAAGATGGAGACTTTAGCAATCAGCCCCAGCATTTT,CASSQDGDFSNQPQHF
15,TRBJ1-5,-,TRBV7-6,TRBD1,TGTGCCAGCAGCTTAGAGGCGACAGGGATCCAGCCCCAGCATTTT,CASSLEATGIQPQHF
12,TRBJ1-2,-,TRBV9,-,TGTGCCAGCAGCGTAGAGGGGCTTGGCTACACCTTC,CASSVEGLGYTF
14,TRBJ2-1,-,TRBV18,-,TGTGCCAGCTCACCCCCGAGGCGGGAAGGTGAGCAGTTCTTC,CASSPPRREGEQFF
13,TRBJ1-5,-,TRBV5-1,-,TGCGCCAGCAGCAGGGAAGGGGGTCAGCCCCAGCATTTT,CASSREGGQPQHF
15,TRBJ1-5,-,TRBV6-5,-,TGTGCCAGCGGCAGTGCCCCTTATAGCAATCAGCCCCAGCATTTT,CASGSAPYSNQPQHF
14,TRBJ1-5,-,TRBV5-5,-,TGTGCCAGCAGCTTGGAGAGGGGCAATCAGCCCCAGCATTTT,CASSLERGNQPQHF
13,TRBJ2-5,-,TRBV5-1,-,TGCGCCAGCAGCTTGGGGCCCCAAGAGACCCAGTACTTC,CASSLGPQETQYF
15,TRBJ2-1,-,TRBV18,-,TGTGCCAGCTCATTCGGGACTTACTCTTACAATGAGCAGTTCTTC,CASSFGTYSYNEQFF
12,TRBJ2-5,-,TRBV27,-,TGTGCCAGCAGCCATAGGGGAGAGACCCAGTACTTC,CASSHRGETQYF
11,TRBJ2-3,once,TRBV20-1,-,TGCAGTACCGCCCGGGGAGATACGCAGTATTTT,CSTARGDTQYF
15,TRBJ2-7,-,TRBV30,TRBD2,TGTGCCTGGAGTGTACGGGCCAGCGGGGGTTACGAGCAGTACTTC,CAWSVRASGGYEQYF
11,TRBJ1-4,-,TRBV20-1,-,TGCAGTGCTAGTAGGGGGGAAAAACTGTTTTTT,CSASRGEKLFF
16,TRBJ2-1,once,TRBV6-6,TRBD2,TGTGCCAGCAGTTACTCGATAGCGGGAGGGCCGGTCGAGCAGTTCTTC,CASSYSIAGGPVEQFF